This T cell receptor beta chain was identified in a study of CD8 T cells in ankylosing spondylitis. Study observations and caveats: Apparently characteristic of ankylosing spondylitis blood was a TCR beta motif (about eight highly homologous variants). The disease-linked clones had a CD8+ phenotype and low blood frequencies. The authors reported significant enrichment of disease-linked clones in matched ankylosing spondylitis synovial fluid.

Quantitative 5'-RACE with molecular barcodes was used to make the TCR beta libraries. Each CDR3 protein gets one entry after TCRdb re-called the 5' RACE reads with MiXCR. Of some 400,000 distinct CDR3 sequences detected, around 24% appear once; the ten largest clones hold about 16%. A word on this clonotype: Its matching antigen is unknown.

CDR1 is DFQATT and CDR2 is SNEGSKA in the germline V gene (reference sequence). The V segment lost 6 bases and the J segment 3 bases; nucleotides outside the gene matches: 11. This CDR3 comprises 16 residues. Specimen: blood, either unsorted or a sorted T cell fraction (not recorded which). The chain has TRBV20-1 and TRBJ2-2; 9 bases agree with TRBD1. This TCR was recovered from a male donor with ankylosing spondylitis. CDR3 protein: CSARSWDRVDTGELFF. The CDR3 bases are TGCAGTGCCAGATCGTGGGACAGGGTGGACACCGGGGAGCTGTTTTTT.